The rows below give T cell receptor beta chains drawn from one sample of a study of blood T cell repertoires in COVID-19. Profiled with immunoSEQ multiplex PCR; TCRdb holds only in-frame clones, not every one. The sample has some 180,000 clones, approximately 80% seen once. Specimen: peripheral blood. The receptors stem from a woman in her forties or fifties with active or convalescent COVID-19. The CDR3 runs from the conserved cysteine through the conserved F or W. Each record gives: J gene, D gene, clone size, V gene, CDR3 DNA, CDR3 protein. The D gene is left open where the match is weak. Part of the rows lack a size; the others show once, few, many or a class for expanded clones.

j_call: TRBJ1-6; d_call: .; clone_size: .; v_call: TRBV5-6; cdr3_nt: TGTGCCAGCAGCTCCCAGGGGTACAATTCACCCCTCCACTTT; cdr3_aa: CASSSQGYNSPLHF
j_call: TRBJ1-1; d_call: TRBD1; clone_size: .; v_call: TRBV30; cdr3_nt: TGTGCCTGGAGTGTACGGAGGCAGGGGGTAGGTTTGAACACTGAAGCTTTCTTT; cdr3_aa: CAWSVRRQGVGLNTEAFF
j_call: TRBJ2-5; d_call: .; clone_size: .; v_call: TRBV28; cdr3_nt: TGTGCCAGCAGTTTATCGGATGGGCAGGGACAAGAGACCCAGTACTTC; cdr3_aa: CASSLSDGQGQETQYF
j_call: TRBJ2-7; d_call: TRBD1; clone_size: .; v_call: TRBV30; cdr3_nt: TGTGCCTGGAGTACAGGGGGCCTCCACGAGCAGTACTTC; cdr3_aa: CAWSTGGLHEQYF
j_call: TRBJ1-5; d_call: .; clone_size: .; v_call: TRBV19; cdr3_nt: TGTGCCAGTAGTTCTCGACAGACCAATCAGCCCCAGCATTTT; cdr3_aa: CASSSRQTNQPQHF
j_call: TRBJ1-6; d_call: .; clone_size: .; v_call: TRBV9; cdr3_nt: TGTGCCAGCAGCGAGCGGGGGCGGGGGAGTAATTCACCCCTCCACTTT; cdr3_aa: CASSERGRGSNSPLHF
j_call: TRBJ2-5; d_call: .; clone_size: .; v_call: TRBV11-2; cdr3_nt: TGTGCCAGCAGCTTAGATGTTAGAGGAGAGACCCAGTACTTC; cdr3_aa: CASSLDVRGETQYF
j_call: TRBJ2-3; d_call: .; clone_size: .; v_call: TRBV2; cdr3_nt: TGTGCCAGCAGGGACACTGGGGGCACAGATACGCAGTATTTT; cdr3_aa: CASRDTGGTDTQYF
j_call: TRBJ1-1; d_call: .; clone_size: .; v_call: TRBV3-1/TRBV3-2; cdr3_nt: TGTGCCAGCAGGATGGTGGGCCTTGCCCGGAACACTGAAGCTTTCTTT; cdr3_aa: CASRMVGLARNTEAFF
j_call: TRBJ2-2; d_call: .; clone_size: .; v_call: TRBV5-1; cdr3_nt: TGCGCCAGCACCCTCTTTGGGGAGAAGAACACCGGGGAGCTGTTTTTT; cdr3_aa: CASTLFGEKNTGELFF
j_call: TRBJ1-6; d_call: .; clone_size: once; v_call: TRBV14; cdr3_nt: TGTGCCAGCAGCCCCGGGGGGGATTTTTCACCCCTCCACTTT; cdr3_aa: CASSPGGDFSPLHF
j_call: TRBJ2-1; d_call: .; clone_size: .; v_call: TRBV19; cdr3_nt: TGTGCCAGTAGTATATACTCAGGGAAGGGGCCGGAGCAGTTCTTC; cdr3_aa: CASSIYSGKGPEQFF
j_call: TRBJ2-5; d_call: TRBD2; clone_size: .; v_call: TRBV18; cdr3_nt: TGTGCCAGCTCACCACTCGGGGGGGGCGAAGAGACCCAGTACTTC; cdr3_aa: CASSPLGGGEETQYF